Each of the 2 T cell receptor beta chains below was sequenced from the same sample in a study of human T cells and chemical hapten exposure. Documented time point: patch test 1, 2 weeks after DPC sensitization. Sample treatment: therapeutic diphenylcyclopropenone sensitization with weekly scalp DPC. TCRdb analysed the RACE reads with MiXCR anew, one entry per CDR3 protein. Here the sample spans approximately 340,000 distinct CDR3 sequences, 5.5% to 8% being singletons. This specimen consisted of whole blood, obtained in connection with sensitization to the hapten diphenylcyclopropenone (DPC). The receptors shown here come from a woman aged 18-29 years with alopecia areata. Some clones in this sample may be carry-over from other donors' samples.

The J gene is TRBJ1-1, the V gene TRBV28, with 8 bases matching TRBD1. With V trimmed by 10 bases and J by 4 bases, 11 bases remained unmatched. The CDR3 extends over 14 amino acids. Germline V CDR1 and CDR2: MDHEN, SYDVKM. Written as DNA, the CDR3 is TGTGCCATCGAGGAACAGGGGGGATCCACTGAAGCTTTCTTT. This gives the protein CAIEEQGGSTEAFF.

The gene calls are TRBV6-5 and TRBJ1-2; no clear D. From germline, CDR1 is MNHEY and CDR2 SVGAGI. The ends were cut back, 0 bases at V and 8 bases at J, with 10 bases in the middle. The CDR3 contains 13 residues. The CDR3: CASSYSPVQGYTF. As DNA, the CDR3 is TGTGCCAGCAGTTACTCTCCAGTGCAAGGCTACACCTTC.